The source of this T cell receptor beta chain is a study of long-term antiretroviral therapy in people with HIV. Findings of the study overall: Diversity remained lower than transplant donor controls, even though it increased after ART.

Investigators performed immunoSEQ version v3.0 at survey level. The data were produced by immunoSEQ multiplex PCR, yet TCRdb's version contains in-frame clones alone and is incomplete. This sample has over 30,000 clones, with around 83% found just once. This clone was found once. Antigen unknown. Germline loops: CDR1 MDHEN, CDR2 SYDVKM. Trimming removed 8 bases from V and 4 bases from J, with 9 bases in between. This CDR3 comprises 12 residues. The origin of this receptor is a man younger than 35 with HIV. Sample: unsorted PBMCs, taken 1 year after starting antiretroviral therapy. V is TRBV28 and J is TRBJ1-5; no reliable D call. The CDR3 protein is CASRLGNQPQHF. CDR3 DNA sequence: TGTGCCAGCCGGTTGGGGAATCAGCCCCAGCATTTT.